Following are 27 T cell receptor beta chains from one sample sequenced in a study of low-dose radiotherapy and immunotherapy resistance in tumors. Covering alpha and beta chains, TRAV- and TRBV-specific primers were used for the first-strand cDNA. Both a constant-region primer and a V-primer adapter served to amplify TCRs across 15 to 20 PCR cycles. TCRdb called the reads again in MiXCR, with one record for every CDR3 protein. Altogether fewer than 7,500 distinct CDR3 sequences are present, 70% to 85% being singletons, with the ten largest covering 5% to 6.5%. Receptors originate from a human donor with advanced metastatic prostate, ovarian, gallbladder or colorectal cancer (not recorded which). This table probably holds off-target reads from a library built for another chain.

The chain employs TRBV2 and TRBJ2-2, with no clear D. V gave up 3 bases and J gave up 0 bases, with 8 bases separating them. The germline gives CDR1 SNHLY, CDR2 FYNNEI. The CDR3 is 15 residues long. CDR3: CASSEDNANTGELFF. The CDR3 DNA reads TGTGCCAGCAGTGAGGATAACGCGAACACCGGGGAGCTGTTTTTT.

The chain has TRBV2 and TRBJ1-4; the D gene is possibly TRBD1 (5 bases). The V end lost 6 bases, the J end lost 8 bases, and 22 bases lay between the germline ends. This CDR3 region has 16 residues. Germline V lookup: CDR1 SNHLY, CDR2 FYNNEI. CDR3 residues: CASSITSRGLEEKLFF. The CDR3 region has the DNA TGTGCCAGCAGCATAACATCGCGGGGGTTGGAAGAAAAACTGTTTTTT.

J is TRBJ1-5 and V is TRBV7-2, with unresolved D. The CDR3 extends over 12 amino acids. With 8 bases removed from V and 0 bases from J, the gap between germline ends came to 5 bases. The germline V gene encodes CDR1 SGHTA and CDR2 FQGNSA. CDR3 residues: CASGYSNQPQHF. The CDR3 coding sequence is TGTGCCAGCGGGTATAGCAATCAGCCCCAGCATTTT.

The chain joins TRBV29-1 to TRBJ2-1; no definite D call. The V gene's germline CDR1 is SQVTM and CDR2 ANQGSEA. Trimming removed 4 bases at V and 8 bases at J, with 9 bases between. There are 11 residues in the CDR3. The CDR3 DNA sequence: TGCAGCGTTGGGGCGTTGGATGAGCAGTTCTTC. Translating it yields CSVGALDEQFF.

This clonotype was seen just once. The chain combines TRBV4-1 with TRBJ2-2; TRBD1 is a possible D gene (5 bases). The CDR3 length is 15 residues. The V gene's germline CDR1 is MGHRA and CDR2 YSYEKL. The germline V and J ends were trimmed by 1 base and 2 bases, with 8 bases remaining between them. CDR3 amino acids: CASSQGWGNTGELFF. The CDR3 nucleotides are TGCGCCAGCAGCCAAGGTTGGGGCAACACCGGGGAGCTGTTTTTT.

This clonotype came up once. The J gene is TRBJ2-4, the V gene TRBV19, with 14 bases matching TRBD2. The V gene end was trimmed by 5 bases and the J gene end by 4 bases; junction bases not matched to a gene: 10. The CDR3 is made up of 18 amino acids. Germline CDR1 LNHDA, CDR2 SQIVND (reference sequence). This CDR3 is CASSSRPGLAGDKNIQYF. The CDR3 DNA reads TGTGCCAGTAGTTCACGTCCGGGACTAGCGGGGGATAAAAACATTCAGTACTTC.

Here the CDR3 DNA reads TGCGCCAGCAGCTTGGGGCGGGACGGCCACAATGAGCAGTTCTTC. This encodes CASSLGRDGHNEQFF. V is TRBV5-1 and J is TRBJ2-1; TRBD2 might be the D (6 bases). There are 15 residues in the CDR3. Germline V gene data show CDR1 as SGHRS and CDR2 as YFSETQ. Trimming took off 0 bases at V and 5 bases at J, with 12 bases between the two ends.

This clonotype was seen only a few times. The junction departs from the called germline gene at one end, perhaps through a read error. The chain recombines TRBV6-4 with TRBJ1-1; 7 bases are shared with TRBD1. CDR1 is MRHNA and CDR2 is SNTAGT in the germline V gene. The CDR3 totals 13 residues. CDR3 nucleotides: TGTGCCAGCAGTGACCCGTTAACAGGGGTGAGTCTCTTT. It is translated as CASSDPLTGVSLF.

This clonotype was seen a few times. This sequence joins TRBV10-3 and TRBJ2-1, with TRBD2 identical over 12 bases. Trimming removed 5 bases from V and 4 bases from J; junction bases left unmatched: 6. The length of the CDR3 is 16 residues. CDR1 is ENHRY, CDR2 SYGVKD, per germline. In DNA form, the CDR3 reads TGTGCCATCAGTTCGACTAGCGGGGGACCGTACAATGAGCAGTTCTTC. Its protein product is CAISSTSGGPYNEQFF.

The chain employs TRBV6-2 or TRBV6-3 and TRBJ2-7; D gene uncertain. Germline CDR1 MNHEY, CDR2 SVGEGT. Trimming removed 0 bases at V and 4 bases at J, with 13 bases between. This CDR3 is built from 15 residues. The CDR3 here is CASSYSMGSGYEQYF. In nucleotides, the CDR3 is TGTGCCAGCAGTTACTCGATGGGCTCTGGGTACGAGCAGTACTTC.

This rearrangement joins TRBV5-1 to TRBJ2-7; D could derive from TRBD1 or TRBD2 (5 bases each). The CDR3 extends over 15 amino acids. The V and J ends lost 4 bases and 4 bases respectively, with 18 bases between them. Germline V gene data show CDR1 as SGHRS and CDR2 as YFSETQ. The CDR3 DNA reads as TGCGCCAGCAGCGGTCGGTGGGGGACGAGGTACGAGCAGTACTTC. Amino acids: CASSGRWGTRYEQYF.

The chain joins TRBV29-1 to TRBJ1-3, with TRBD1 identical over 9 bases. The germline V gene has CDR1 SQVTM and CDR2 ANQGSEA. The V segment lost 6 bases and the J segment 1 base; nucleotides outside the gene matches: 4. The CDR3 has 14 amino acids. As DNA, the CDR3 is TGCAGCGTCTCCGGGACAGGGTCTGGAAACACCATATATTTT. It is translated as CSVSGTGSGNTIYF.

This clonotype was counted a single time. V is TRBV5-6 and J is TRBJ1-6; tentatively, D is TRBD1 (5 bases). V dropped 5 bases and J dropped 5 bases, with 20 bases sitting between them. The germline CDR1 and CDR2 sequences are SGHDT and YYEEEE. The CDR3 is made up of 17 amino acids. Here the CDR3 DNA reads TGTGCCAGCAGTTGGGACGGATCCCATAGAGATAATTCACCCCTCCACTTT. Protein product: CASSWDGSHRDNSPLHF.

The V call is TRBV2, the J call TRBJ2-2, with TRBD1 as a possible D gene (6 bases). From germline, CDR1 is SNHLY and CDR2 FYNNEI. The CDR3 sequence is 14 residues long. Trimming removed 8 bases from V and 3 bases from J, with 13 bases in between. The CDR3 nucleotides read TGTGCCAGCCTTGAGGACAGTCACACCGGGGAGCTGTTTTTT. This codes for CASLEDSHTGELFF.

The CDR3 protein is CASSYSAGLAGKRVEFF. The DNA for the CDR3 is TGTGCCAGCAGTTACTCGGCGGGACTAGCGGGGAAAAGGGTCGAGTTCTTC. This chain links TRBV6-2 or TRBV6-3 with TRBJ2-1, with TRBD2 matching 13 bases. J was trimmed by 14 bases and V by 0 bases; bases with no gene match: 13. Germline V gene data show CDR1 as MNHEY and CDR2 as SVGEGT. The CDR3 consists of 17 residues.

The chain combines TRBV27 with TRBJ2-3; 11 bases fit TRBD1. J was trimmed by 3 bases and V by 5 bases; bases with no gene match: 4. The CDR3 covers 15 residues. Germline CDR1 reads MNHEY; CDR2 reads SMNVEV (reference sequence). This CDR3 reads CASSEGTGGTDTQYF. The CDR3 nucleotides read TGTGCCAGCAGTGAAGGGACAGGGGGAACAGATACGCAGTATTTT.

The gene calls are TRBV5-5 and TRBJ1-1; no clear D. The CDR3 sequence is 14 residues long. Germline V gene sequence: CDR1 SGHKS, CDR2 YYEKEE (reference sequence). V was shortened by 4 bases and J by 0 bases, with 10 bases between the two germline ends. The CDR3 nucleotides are TGTGCCAGCAGCCCCGGACGGATGAACACTGAAGCTTTCTTT. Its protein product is CASSPGRMNTEAFF.

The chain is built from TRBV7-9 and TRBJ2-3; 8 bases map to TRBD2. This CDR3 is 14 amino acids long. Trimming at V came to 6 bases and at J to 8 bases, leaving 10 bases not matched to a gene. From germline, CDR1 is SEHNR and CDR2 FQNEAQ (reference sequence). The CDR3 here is CASSPSSLAGTQYF. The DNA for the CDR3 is TGTGCCAGCAGTCCCTCCTCCCTAGCGGGTACGCAGTATTTT.

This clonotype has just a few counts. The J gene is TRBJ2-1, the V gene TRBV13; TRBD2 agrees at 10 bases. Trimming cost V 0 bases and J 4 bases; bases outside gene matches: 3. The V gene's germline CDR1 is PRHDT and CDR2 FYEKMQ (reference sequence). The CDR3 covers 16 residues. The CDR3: CASSLGPSGGYNEQFF. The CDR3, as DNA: TGTGCCAGCAGCTTAGGGCCTAGCGGGGGATACAATGAGCAGTTCTTC.

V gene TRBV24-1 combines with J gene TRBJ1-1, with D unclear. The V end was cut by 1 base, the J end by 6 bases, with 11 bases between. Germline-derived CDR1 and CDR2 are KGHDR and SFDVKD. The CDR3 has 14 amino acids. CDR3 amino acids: CATSDFPPAAEAFF. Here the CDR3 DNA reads TGTGCCACCAGTGATTTCCCCCCGGCAGCTGAAGCTTTCTTT.

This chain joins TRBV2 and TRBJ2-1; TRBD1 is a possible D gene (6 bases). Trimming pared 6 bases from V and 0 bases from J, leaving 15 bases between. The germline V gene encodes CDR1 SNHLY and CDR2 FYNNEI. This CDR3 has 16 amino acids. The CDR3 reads CASRRTRGNSYNEQFF. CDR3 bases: TGTGCCAGCAGACGAACCAGGGGTAACTCCTACAATGAGCAGTTCTTC.

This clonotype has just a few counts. The DNA for the CDR3 is TGTGCCAGCAGTTACAGGGACAGGGGGGATCAGCCCCAGCATTTT. This encodes CASSYRDRGDQPQHF. The rearrangement links TRBV6-6 to TRBJ1-5; TRBD1 agrees at 11 bases. The CDR3 runs 15 residues. The junction had 2 bases not matched to a gene; V was cut back by 2 bases and J by 5 bases. Germline V gene data show CDR1 as MNHNY and CDR2 as SVGAGI (reference sequence).

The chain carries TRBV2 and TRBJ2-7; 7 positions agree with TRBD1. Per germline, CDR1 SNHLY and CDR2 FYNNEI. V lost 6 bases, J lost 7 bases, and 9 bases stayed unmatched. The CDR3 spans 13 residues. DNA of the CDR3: TGTGCCAGCAGGGGACAGCCCCTGGGGGAGCAGTACTTC. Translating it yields CASRGQPLGEQYF.

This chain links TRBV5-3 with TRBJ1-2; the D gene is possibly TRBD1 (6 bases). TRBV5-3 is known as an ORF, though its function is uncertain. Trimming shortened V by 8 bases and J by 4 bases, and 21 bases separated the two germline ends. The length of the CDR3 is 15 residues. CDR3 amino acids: CASSPTSGASYGYTF. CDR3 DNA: TGTGCCAGCAGCCCCACCTCGGGGGCATCCTATGGCTACACCTTC.

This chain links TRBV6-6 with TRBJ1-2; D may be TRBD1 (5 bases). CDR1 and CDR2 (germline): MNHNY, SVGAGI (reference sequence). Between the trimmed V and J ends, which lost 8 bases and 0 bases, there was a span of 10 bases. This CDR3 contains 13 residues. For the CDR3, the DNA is TGTGCCAGCGGGGACCTAGCTAACTATGGCTACACCTTC. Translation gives CASGDLANYGYTF.

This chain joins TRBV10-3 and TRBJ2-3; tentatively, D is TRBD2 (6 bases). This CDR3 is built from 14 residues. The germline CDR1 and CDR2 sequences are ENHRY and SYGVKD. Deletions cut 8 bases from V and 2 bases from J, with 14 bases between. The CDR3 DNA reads TGTGCCATCGGGAGGAGAGGGGACACAGATACGCAGTATTTT. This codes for CAIGRRGDTDTQYF.

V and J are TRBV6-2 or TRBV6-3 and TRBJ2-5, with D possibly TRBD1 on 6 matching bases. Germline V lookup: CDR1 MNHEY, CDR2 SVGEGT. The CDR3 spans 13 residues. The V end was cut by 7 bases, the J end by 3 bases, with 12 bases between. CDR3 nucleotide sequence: TGTGCCAGCAATCCGACAGGAAAAGAGACCCAGTACTTC. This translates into CASNPTGKETQYF.